Sequencing of this T cell receptor (beta chain) was carried out in a study of lymphopenia after photon versus proton radiotherapy. The study, taken as a whole, reports: Authors raise, but do not show, better survival with proton therapy. In patients who died, overall survival fell as post-nadir TCR diversity dropped more. After lymphocyte nadir, photon-treated repertoires showed oligoclonal expansion, especially CD8+ Temra. Proton therapy kept repertoires fairly stable, unlike photons, which gained effector/memory cells.

Measured with immunoSEQ multiplex PCR; TCRdb has only the in-frame clones, and not every one. This repertoire shows 35,000 to 40,000 clones, over 65% found once; its top ten account for under 3.5%. The germline CDR1 and CDR2 sequences are SGHTA and FQGNSA. The CDR3 length is 17 residues. J gave up 0 bases and V 1 base, and 6 bases lay outside the gene matches. On this clone itself: Its antigen is unknown.

Material: peripheral blood, obtained from a patient treated with photon-based radiotherapy. The chain employs TRBV7-2 and TRBJ1-3, with 7 bases that match TRBD1. This clonotype originated in a middle-aged man with gastric cancer. CDR3: CASSLGGQLHSGNTIYF. The CDR3 DNA is TGTGCCAGCAGCTTAGGGGGACAGCTTCACTCTGGAAACACCATATATTTT.